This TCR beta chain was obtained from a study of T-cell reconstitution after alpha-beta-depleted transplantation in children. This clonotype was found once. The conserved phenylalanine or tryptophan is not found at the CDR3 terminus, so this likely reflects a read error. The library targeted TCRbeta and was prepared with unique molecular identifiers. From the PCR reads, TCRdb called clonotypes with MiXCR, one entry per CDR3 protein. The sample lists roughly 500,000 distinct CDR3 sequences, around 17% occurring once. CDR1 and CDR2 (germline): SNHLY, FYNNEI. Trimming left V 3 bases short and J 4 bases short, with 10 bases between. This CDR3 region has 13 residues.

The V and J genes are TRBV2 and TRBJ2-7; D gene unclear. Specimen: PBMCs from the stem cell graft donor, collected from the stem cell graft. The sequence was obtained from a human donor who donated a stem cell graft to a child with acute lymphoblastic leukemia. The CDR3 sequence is CASSEGNAYEQYL. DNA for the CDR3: TGTGCCAGCAGTGAGGGTAACGCTTACGAGCAGTACTTG.